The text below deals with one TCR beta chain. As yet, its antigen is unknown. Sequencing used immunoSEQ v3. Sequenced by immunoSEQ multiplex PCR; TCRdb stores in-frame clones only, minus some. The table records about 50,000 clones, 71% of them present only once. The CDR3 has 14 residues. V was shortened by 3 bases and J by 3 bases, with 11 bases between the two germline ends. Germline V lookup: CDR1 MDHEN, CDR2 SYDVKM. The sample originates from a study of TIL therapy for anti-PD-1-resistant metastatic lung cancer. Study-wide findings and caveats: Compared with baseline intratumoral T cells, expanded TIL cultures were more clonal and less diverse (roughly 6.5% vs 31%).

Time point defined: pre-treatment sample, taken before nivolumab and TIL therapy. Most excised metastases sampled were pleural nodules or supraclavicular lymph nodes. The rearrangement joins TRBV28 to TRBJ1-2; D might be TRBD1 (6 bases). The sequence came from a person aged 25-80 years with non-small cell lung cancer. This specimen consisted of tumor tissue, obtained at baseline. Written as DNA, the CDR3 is TGTGCCAGCAGTTTCTTGAACAGGGACTATGGCTACACCTTC. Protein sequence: CASSFLNRDYGYTF.